The 32 T cell receptor beta chains listed next were all sequenced from one sample in a study of blood T cells in healthy people across ages. The second PCR ran about 6 to 12 cycles with a sample-barcoded 5' primer and J-beta primers. TCRdb recomputed calls from the 5' RACE reads with MiXCR, one row per CDR3 protein. The sample consists of 870,000 or so distinct CDR3 sequences, around 28% of them appearing once. Material for sequencing was blood. The receptors stem from a woman older than 75 in good health.

This clonotype has just one count. Sequence at one end of the junction differs from germline and may be a read error. The V gene is TRBV7-2, the J gene TRBJ1-1; unclear D gene. The germline V gene encodes CDR1 SGHTA and CDR2 FQGNSA. The CDR3 consists of 13 residues. The CDR3 DNA is TGTGCTCACAGAGAGAATATGAACACTGAAGTTTTCTTT. It specifies CAHRENMNTEVFF.

Notes on this clonotype: Since a much larger clone is just one base distant, this may be a read error. CDR3 region: CASSSSRAGGAYEQYF. The CDR3 coding sequence is TGTGCCAGCAGCTCATCCCGAGCGGGGGGTGCCTACGAGCAGTACTTC. The chain uses TRBV7-2 and TRBJ2-7; 9 positions agree with TRBD2. This CDR3 contains 16 residues. The germline CDR1 and CDR2 sequences are SGHTA and FQGNSA. The V segment lost 4 bases and the J segment 2 bases; nucleotides outside the gene matches: 9.

The table lists this clonotype with many counts. The chain combines TRBV10-2 with TRBJ2-3; D is possibly TRBD2 (6 bases). The CDR3 has 13 residues. The V gene's germline CDR1 is WSHSY and CDR2 SAAADI. V was cut by 4 bases and J by 7 bases, with 12 bases left in between. This chain's CDR3 is CASSGGAGNTQYF. The DNA of the CDR3 is TGCGCCAGCAGTGGCGGGGCAGGTAATACGCAGTATTTT.

In its sample, this clonotype was seen a few times. This rearrangement joins TRBV12-3 or TRBV12-4 to TRBJ1-1; a possible D gene is TRBD1 (6 bases). V was pared by 6 bases and J by 4 bases, with 18 bases between. The CDR3 spans 15 residues. CDR3 protein: CASRWQGYGGTEAFF. The CDR3 DNA sequence: TGTGCCAGCAGGTGGCAGGGGTACGGCGGCACTGAAGCTTTCTTT.

This clonotype was detected ten times or more. This chain links TRBV20-1 with TRBJ2-5; D not resolved. Germline CDR1 reads DFQATT; CDR2 reads SNEGSKA (reference sequence). The V and J ends lost 1 base and 2 bases respectively, with 2 bases between them. The CDR3 loop spans 11 amino acids. This CDR3 is CSARGQETQYF. The CDR3 DNA is TGCAGTGCTAGAGGACAAGAGACCCAGTACTTC.

Comments on this clonotype: This may arise from a read error, as a much more abundant clone is one base away. The V gene is TRBV6-2 or TRBV6-3, the J gene TRBJ2-7; D assignment may be TRBD1 or TRBD2 (5 bases each). This CDR3 is built from 17 residues. Per germline, CDR1 MNHEY and CDR2 SVGEGT. Trimming removed 2 bases at V and 3 bases at J, with 20 bases between. This CDR3 is CASSYSAQRDGLYEQYF. In nucleotides, the CDR3 is TGTGCCAGCAGTTACAGCGCGCAACGGGACGGCCTCTACGAGCAGTACTTC.

This clonotype was counted ten times or more. This clone may be a read error of a much larger clone one base away. The gene calls are TRBV20-1 and TRBJ2-7, with D possibly matching TRBD2 (6 bases). The V end was cut by 1 base, the J end by 2 bases, with 9 bases between. The CDR3 is 13 residues long. CDR1 and CDR2 (germline): DFQATT, SNEGSKA (reference sequence). CDR3: CSARGLVPYEQYF. The CDR3, as DNA: TGCAGTGCTAGAGGACTAGTACCCTACGAGCAGTACTTC.

V gene TRBV3-1 combines with J gene TRBJ1-1; D possibly corresponds to TRBD1 (5 bases). Germline V gives CDR1 LGHDT, CDR2 YNNKEL (reference sequence). The CDR3 length is 13 residues. Trimming took off 3 bases at V and 3 bases at J, with 8 bases between the two ends. CDR3 in amino acids: CASSQWGDTEAFF. The CDR3 DNA is TGTGCCAGCAGCCAGTGGGGGGACACTGAAGCTTTCTTT.

J is TRBJ2-2 and V is TRBV12-3 or TRBV12-4; 10 bases line up with TRBD2. The CDR3 spans 19 residues. V lost 6 bases to trimming and J lost 6 bases; unmatched junction nucleotides: 19. The chain's CDR3 is CASSMDRTSGLRGAGELFF. The CDR3, as DNA: TGTGCCAGCAGCATGGATAGGACTAGCGGTCTTAGAGGGGCCGGGGAGCTGTTTTTT.

A word on this clonotype: A single base separates this from a much larger clone, so it may be a read error. V and J are TRBV20-1 and TRBJ1-5, with 7 bases that match TRBD1. The CDR3 is made up of 16 amino acids. Germline CDR1 reads DFQATT; CDR2 reads SNEGSKA (reference sequence). J lost 2 bases, V lost 1 base, and 8 bases had no gene match. CDR3 sequence: CSARARQGPGNQPQHF. CDR3 nucleotides: TGCAGTGCTAGAGCCCGACAGGGCCCTGGCAATCAGCCCCAGCATTTT.

This clonotype was counted a few times. The genes are TRBV2 and TRBJ1-5; tentative D call: TRBD1 (5 bases). V gave up 3 bases and J gave up 1 base, with 10 bases separating them. The germline CDR1 and CDR2 sequences are SNHLY and FYNNEI. The CDR3 sequence is 15 residues long. CDR3 coding DNA: TGTGCCAGCAGTGAGCAGGGAGCCAGCAATCAGCCCCAGCATTTT. Translating it yields CASSEQGASNQPQHF.

This clonotype was seen at least ten times. The chain uses TRBV6-1 and TRBJ2-7; possible D gene TRBD1, 6 bases. This CDR3 contains 13 residues. V shed 7 bases and J shed 6 bases, with 16 bases lying between them. Looked up from germline, CDR1 is MNHNS and CDR2 is SASEGT. CDR3 nucleotides: TGTGCCAGCACGAGAAAGGGGGTTCGCGAGCAGTACTTC. It codes for CASTRKGVREQYF.

This clonotype was seen at least ten times. The chain joins TRBV2 to TRBJ2-1, with 8 bases matching TRBD2. Germline CDR1 is SNHLY and CDR2 is FYNNEI. The ends lost 4 bases at V and 1 base at J; junction bases unmatched: 3. This CDR3 is 15 amino acids long. Here the CDR3 reads CASSAAGASYNEQFF. The CDR3 DNA reads as TGTGCCAGCAGTGCAGCGGGGGCGTCCTACAATGAGCAGTTCTTC.

The gene calls are TRBV6-2 or TRBV6-3 and TRBJ2-3, with 8 positions matching TRBD2. The CDR3 consists of 15 residues. The germline V gene encodes CDR1 MNHEY and CDR2 SVGEGT. Trimming removed 7 bases from V and 6 bases from J; junction bases left unmatched: 12. The CDR3 loop reads CASIALAGGPDTQYF. CDR3 bases: TGTGCCAGCATCGCGCTGGCGGGGGGCCCGGATACGCAGTATTTT.

This chain links TRBV4-1 with TRBJ2-6, with a tentative D call TRBD2 (5 bases). CDR1 and CDR2 from the germline V gene are MGHRA and YSYEKL. The ends were cut back, 0 bases at V and 1 base at J, with 16 bases in the middle. The CDR3 is made up of 19 amino acids. CDR3 DNA sequence: TGCGCCAGCAGCCAAGATCGGGGAGTAGAGGCATCTGGGGCCAACGTCCTGACTTTC. This encodes CASSQDRGVEASGANVLTF.

At least ten counts were recorded for this clonotype. This may come from a read error, since a much larger clone is one base off. The gene calls are TRBV10-1 and TRBJ2-7; 8 nucleotides agree with TRBD1. The CDR3 is 14 residues long. V gave up 6 bases and J gave up 2 bases; unmatched junction bases: 6. Germline CDR1 and CDR2: WNHNN and SYGVQD (reference sequence). This chain's CDR3 is CASRGPTGAYEQYF. Here the CDR3 DNA reads TGCGCCAGCAGGGGGCCGACAGGGGCCTACGAGCAGTACTTC.

This clonotype was observed at least ten times. The V call is TRBV7-2, the J call TRBJ2-5; D may be TRBD1 (5 bases). CDR1 is SGHTA, CDR2 FQGNSA, per germline. This CDR3 spans 12 amino acids. V was clipped by 3 bases and J by 5 bases, with 7 bases between them. The CDR3 sequence: CASSFGAETQYF. The CDR3 DNA follows: TGTGCCAGCAGCTTTGGGGCGGAGACCCAGTACTTC.

The V gene is TRBV10-3, the J gene TRBJ2-4; D remains unclear. V dropped 2 bases and J dropped 1 base, with 9 bases sitting between them. Germline CDR1 ENHRY, CDR2 SYGVKD. The CDR3 has 15 residues. CDR3 sequence: CAISEDPVAKNIQYF. The CDR3 DNA reads TGTGCCATCAGTGAGGACCCGGTGGCCAAAAACATTCAGTACTTC.

The V call is TRBV20-1, the J call TRBJ1-6; 7 bases match TRBD1. Germline V CDR1 and CDR2: DFQATT, SNEGSKA (reference sequence). The CDR3 runs 15 residues. J was trimmed by 7 bases and V by 4 bases; bases with no gene match: 10. This CDR3 is CSAIIRQGNNSPLHF. In DNA, the CDR3 is TGCAGTGCTATTATTCGACAGGGTAACAATTCACCCCTCCACTTT.

Of note for this clonotype: A read error may explain this, as a much larger clone is one base away. This chain links TRBV30 with TRBJ2-7; D remains ambiguous. Deletions cut 2 bases from V and 0 bases from J, with 8 bases between. Germline V gives CDR1 GTSNPN, CDR2 SVGIG (reference sequence). This CDR3 contains 13 residues. CDR3 bases: TGTGCCTGGAGTCCACTGTCCTCCTACGAGCAGTACTTC. Translated, it gives CAWSPLSSYEQYF.

J is TRBJ1-5 and V is TRBV5-5, with D possibly TRBD1 on 6 matching bases. Germline assignment: CDR1 SGHKS and CDR2 YYEKEE (reference sequence). The CDR3 consists of 15 residues. The V end was cut by 5 bases, the J end by 7 bases, with 19 bases between. This CDR3 reads CASSLLRQVRQPQHF. The CDR3 bases are TGTGCCAGCAGTTTATTACGACAGGTCAGGCAGCCCCAGCATTTT.

This clonotype was picked up a small number of times. The chain uses TRBV7-8 and TRBJ2-5; 10 positions match TRBD1. In germline, CDR1 is SGHVS, CDR2 FQNEAQ. The J segment lost 2 bases and the V segment lost 5 bases, leaving 8 bases of the junction unmatched. This CDR3 contains 16 residues. DNA of the CDR3: TGTGCCAGCAGCATCCGGACAGGGGGGACACAAGAGACCCAGTACTTC. Translating it yields CASSIRTGGTQETQYF. Looking up the rest from reference TRBV7-8 and TRBJ2-5 gives the full variable domain: GAGVSQSPRYKVAKRGQDVALRCDPISGHVSLFWYQQALGQGPEFLTYFQNEAQLDKSGLPSDRFFAERPEGSVSTLKIQRTQQEDSAVYLCASSIRTGGTQETQYFGPGTRLLVL.

This clonotype was seen a few times. The chain carries TRBV6-5 and TRBJ2-6, with TRBD1 matching 7 bases. The CDR3 runs to 15 residues. In germline, CDR1 is MNHEY, CDR2 SVGAGI. Trimming took 7 bases from V and 2 from J; bases not matched to a gene: 5. This chain's CDR3 is CASTDDRAGANVLTF. The CDR3 region has the DNA TGTGCCAGCACCGACGACAGGGCTGGGGCCAACGTCCTGACTTTC.

This clonotype was counted ten times or more. A read error may explain this, as a much larger clone is one base away. CDR3 sequence: CASSLAEGGERFF. In DNA, the CDR3 is TGTGCCAGCAGCTTAGCGGAAGGCGGGGAGCGGTTTTTT. This chain joins TRBV7-9 and TRBJ2-2; weak D call: TRBD2 (6 bases). The CDR3 loop spans 13 amino acids. Germline V gene lookup returns CDR1 SEHNR and CDR2 FQNEAQ (reference sequence).

Note on this clonotype: A read error may produce the germline difference seen at one junction end. This rearrangement joins TRBV19 to TRBJ1-1; D is undetermined. This CDR3 has 14 residues. Germline-derived CDR1 and CDR2 are LNHDA and SQIVND (reference sequence). CDR3 amino acids: CASSIQQTNTEAFF. The CDR3 DNA reads TGCGCCAGTAGTATACAACAGACGAACACTGAAGCTTTCTTT.

This clonotype was picked up many times. The V call is TRBV20-1, the J call TRBJ2-1, with 12 nucleotides matching TRBD2. Germline V gene data show CDR1 as DFQATT and CDR2 as SNEGSKA (reference sequence). The CDR3 loop spans 18 amino acids. After removal of 0 bases from V and 3 bases from J, the junction contained 9 bases not matched to a gene. The CDR3 reads CSARDLLAGGLDYNEQFF. CDR3 DNA: TGCAGTGCTAGAGATTTACTAGCGGGGGGCCTTGACTACAATGAGCAGTTCTTC.

The rearrangement uses TRBV29-1 and TRBJ2-1; possibly TRBD1 or TRBD2 for D (5 bases each). V was clipped by 8 bases and J by 4 bases, with 12 bases between them. The V gene's germline CDR1 is SQVTM and CDR2 ANQGSEA. The CDR3 has 12 amino acids. The CDR3 nucleotides read TGCAGCTTCGGGGACGGTTACAATGAGCAGTTCTTC. Its translation: CSFGDGYNEQFF.

This clonotype was picked up many times. The gene calls are TRBV9 and TRBJ2-2; D might be TRBD2 (6 bases). CDR3 length: 13 amino acids. V lost 2 bases to trimming and J lost 7 bases, with 9 bases between them. Germline loops: CDR1 SGDLS, CDR2 YYNGEE. For the CDR3, the DNA is TGTGCCAGCAGCGTCACTAGCAGCGGGGAGCTGTTTTTT. It is translated as CASSVTSSGELFF.

This clonotype was seen many times. The chain links TRBV6-2 or TRBV6-3 to TRBJ1-2; D remains unclear. Trimming removed 7 bases from V and 2 bases from J, with 11 bases in between. Germline V lookup: CDR1 MNHEY, CDR2 SVGEGT. The CDR3 length is 13 residues. CDR3 sequence: CASKRQQNYGYTF. For the CDR3, the DNA is TGTGCCAGCAAACGGCAGCAAAACTATGGCTACACCTTC.

The rearrangement uses TRBV9 and TRBJ2-2; 8 nucleotides match TRBD1. CDR1 and CDR2 from the germline V gene are SGDLS and YYNGEE. Trimming removed 4 bases from V and 4 bases from J; junction bases left unmatched: 6. The CDR3 totals 15 residues. CDR3 protein: CASSPRDRSTGELFF. Here the CDR3 DNA reads TGTGCCAGCAGCCCTCGGGACAGGAGCACCGGGGAGCTGTTTTTT. The full variable domain, with the rest looked up from reference TRBV9 and TRBJ2-2, is DSGVTQTPKHLITATGQRVTLRCSPRSGDLSVYWYQQSLDQGLQFLIQYYNGEERAKGNILERFSAQQFPDLHSELNLSSLELGDSALYFCASSPRDRSTGELFFGEGSRLTVL.

This clonotype occurred a few times. The chain combines TRBV7-2 with TRBJ1-1; D remains unclear. This CDR3 spans 14 amino acids. Germline V lookup: CDR1 SGHTA, CDR2 FQGNSA. Trimming removed 4 bases from V and 0 bases from J, with 9 bases in between. This CDR3 reads CASSSRSVNTEAFF. In DNA form, the CDR3 reads TGTGCCAGCAGCTCCCGTTCGGTGAACACTGAAGCTTTCTTT. Full variable domain (outside the CDR3, taken from reference TRBV7-2 and TRBJ1-1): GAGVSQSPSNKVTEKGKDVELRCDPISGHTALYWYRQSLGQGLEFLIYFQGNSAPDKSGLPSDRFSAERTGGSVSTLTIQRTQQEDSAVYLCASSSRSVNTEAFFGQGTRLTVV.

This clonotype was picked up a small number of times. The chain carries TRBV18 and TRBJ2-5, with a tentative D call TRBD2 (6 bases). This CDR3 contains 14 residues. Germline CDR1 KGHSH, CDR2 LQKENI. Trimming shortened V by 6 bases and J by 5 bases, and 16 bases separated the two germline ends. The CDR3 DNA reads TGTGCCAGCTCGTCCCCCGGGACTGCGGAGACCCAGTACTTC. Protein product: CASSSPGTAETQYF.